Shown below are 10 T cell receptor beta chains from a single sample sequenced in a study of cytomegalovirus exposure and HLA in healthy donors. The PCR ran on 60 Vbeta and 13 Jbeta primers. This table comes from immunoSEQ multiplex PCR, and its TCRdb copy is limited to in-frame clones, with some not included. Of some 150,000 clones listed, roughly 85% are singletons. Sequencing was performed on PBMCs. These receptors were collected from a man in his forties in good health and CMV-seronegative.

This sequence joins TRBV25-1 and TRBJ2-7; 8 bases map to TRBD1. Trimming cost V 4 bases and J 6 bases; bases outside gene matches: 8. In germline, CDR1 is MGHDK, CDR2 SYGVNS. This CDR3 is 14 amino acids long. The DNA for the CDR3 is TGTGCCAGCAGTGTCTCCGGGACAGGCTCCGAGCAGTACTTC. It encodes CASSVSGTGSEQYF.

J is TRBJ2-3 and V is TRBV10-3; D is possibly TRBD2 (6 bases). The CDR3 sequence is 17 residues long. Germline V lookup: CDR1 ENHRY, CDR2 SYGVKD. V lost 4 bases, J lost 1 base, and 18 bases lay in between. The CDR3 spells CAISVGVAEIRTDTQYF. The CDR3 bases are TGTGCCATCAGTGTCGGGGTAGCGGAGATACGCACAGATACGCAGTATTTT.

The sample holds one count of this clone. The genes are TRBV2 and TRBJ2-3; TRBD2 matches at 8 bases. Per the germline V gene, CDR1 is SNHLY and CDR2 is FYNNEI. V lost 8 bases, J lost 3 bases, and 7 bases stayed unmatched. The CDR3 contains 14 residues. This CDR3 is CASSGRAFTDTQYF. CDR3 sequence (DNA): TGTGCCAGCTCCGGGAGGGCCTTTACAGATACGCAGTATTTT.

The chain combines TRBV19 with TRBJ1-5; no reliable D call. The CDR3 runs to 14 residues. Germline V gene lookup returns CDR1 LNHDA and CDR2 SQIVND (reference sequence). V lost 9 bases, J lost 0 bases, and 12 bases lay in between. The DNA of the CDR3 is TGTGCCAGCGCCGCGGCCCATAGCAATCAGCCCCAGCATTTT. Amino acids: CASAAAHSNQPQHF.

The V and J genes are TRBV29-1 and TRBJ2-7, with no clear D. Looked up from germline, CDR1 is SQVTM and CDR2 is ANQGSEA. The V end was cut by 0 bases, the J end by 3 bases, with 6 bases between. This CDR3 has 12 amino acids. CDR3 nucleotide sequence: TGCAGCGTTGAAGATAACGGCTACGAGCAGTACTTC. Translation gives CSVEDNGYEQYF.

The genes are TRBV29-1 and TRBJ2-7; the D gene is possibly TRBD1 (5 bases). This CDR3 spans 14 amino acids. The germline V and J ends were trimmed by 6 bases and 4 bases, with 19 bases remaining between them. Germline values: CDR1 SQVTM, CDR2 ANQGSEA. This chain's CDR3 is CSVKNRLSGYEQYF. In DNA, the CDR3 is TGCAGCGTAAAAAACAGGTTGTCTGGTTACGAGCAGTACTTC.

This clone was counted only a few times. This rearrangement joins TRBV2 to TRBJ2-2, with D unclear. The germline V gene encodes CDR1 SNHLY and CDR2 FYNNEI. Between the trimmed V and J ends, which lost 5 bases and 0 bases, there was a span of 10 bases. The CDR3 consists of 15 residues. CDR3 sequence: CASSFSGSNTGELFF. The CDR3 bases are TGTGCCAGCAGTTTCTCAGGCTCGAACACCGGGGAGCTGTTTTTT.

This clone was detected a few times. This chain connects TRBV28 to TRBJ2-7; 8 bases align to TRBD1. CDR1 is MDHEN and CDR2 is SYDVKM in the germline V gene. V shed 4 bases and J 6 bases; nucleotides not matched to a gene: 11. The CDR3 loop spans 15 amino acids. CDR3 in DNA: TGTGCCAGCAGTTCCAGTGGACAGGGACGGGGCGAGCAGTACTTC. This encodes CASSSSGQGRGEQYF.

The genes are TRBV29-1 and TRBJ2-1, with D tentatively TRBD1 (7 bases). Per germline, CDR1 SQVTM and CDR2 ANQGSEA. The CDR3 is 14 residues long. Trimming took off 0 bases at V and 13 bases at J, with 19 bases between the two ends. CDR3 bases: TGCAGCGTTGAAGAAGCAGGGGGGTCCACTGCACAGTTCTTC. It yields the protein CSVEEAGGSTAQFF.

The chain employs TRBV27 and TRBJ2-1; 9 positions agree with TRBD2. Germline trimming cut 5 bases from V and 1 base from J; bases unmatched to any gene: 9. This CDR3 contains 17 residues. The V gene's germline CDR1 is MNHEY and CDR2 SMNVEV (reference sequence). This chain's CDR3 is CASSLAAGGLSYNEQFF. For the CDR3, the DNA is TGTGCCAGCAGTCTTGCCGCGGGAGGGTTGTCCTACAATGAGCAGTTCTTC.